These 9 T cell receptor beta chains were all obtained from the same sample, sequenced in a study of early T cells in non-severe SARS-CoV-2 infection. TCRdb independently ran MiXCR on the 5' RACE reads; one entry per CDR3 protein. Counted here are 90,000 or so distinct CDR3 sequences, 14% to 15% occurring once; the ten biggest clones make up around 5.1%. Sequencing was carried out using whole blood. The receptors were sampled from an adult who was a healthcare worker with PCR-confirmed SARS-CoV-2 infection or an uninfected control (not recorded which).

The genes are TRBV20-1 and TRBJ2-1; D remains unclear. Deletions cut 6 bases from V and 7 bases from J, with 7 bases between. Germline V gene data show CDR1 as DFQATT and CDR2 as SNEGSKA (reference sequence). The CDR3 runs 10 residues. As DNA, the CDR3 is TGCAGTGCCTCAGATAATGAGCAGTTCTTC. This codes for CSASDNEQFF.

Written as DNA, the CDR3 is TGTGCCAGCAGTAGCCCCGAGAATTCACCCCTCCACTTT. Its translation: CASSSPENSPLHF. V gene TRBV6-6 combines with J gene TRBJ1-6; D not resolved. V lost 5 bases and J 7 bases, leaving 9 bases between the germline ends. The CDR3 is 13 residues long. Germline V gene lookup returns CDR1 MNHNY and CDR2 SVGAGI (reference sequence).

V and J are TRBV12-3 or TRBV12-4 and TRBJ2-5; 10 bases line up with TRBD2. The CDR3 length is 16 residues. The V gene end was trimmed by 5 bases and the J gene end by 1 base; junction bases not matched to a gene: 7. The CDR3 DNA sequence: TGTGCCAGCAGTGCACGGACTAGCGGCTCCCAAGAGACCCAGTACTTC. Its protein product is CASSARTSGSQETQYF.

This clonotype was recorded a few times. The V call is TRBV11-2, the J call TRBJ2-7; D tentatively fits TRBD1 or TRBD2 (5 bases each). The CDR3 sequence is 15 residues long. From germline, CDR1 is SGHAT and CDR2 FQNNGV. Trimming stripped 0 bases from V and 3 bases from J, with 12 bases between. The CDR3 loop reads CASSLETVRGYEQYF. The CDR3 region has the DNA TGTGCCAGCAGCTTAGAGACAGTCCGGGGCTACGAGCAGTACTTC.

Many counts were recorded for this clonotype. This rearrangement joins TRBV12-3 or TRBV12-4 to TRBJ2-2; D is unclear. The ends were cut back, 5 bases at V and 3 bases at J, with 7 bases in the middle. The CDR3 totals 13 residues. This chain's CDR3 is CASSPGYTGELFF. The CDR3 DNA follows: TGTGCCAGCAGTCCAGGCTACACCGGGGAGCTGTTTTTT.

This clonotype was detected once. The J gene is TRBJ2-1, the V gene TRBV20-1; D is possibly TRBD2 (6 bases). Germline values: CDR1 DFQATT, CDR2 SNEGSKA (reference sequence). Deletions cut 2 bases from V and 6 bases from J, with 20 bases between. The CDR3 contains 16 residues. The CDR3: CSARRFVDGSFNEQFF. CDR3 bases: TGCAGTGCTAGAAGGTTTGTAGACGGGAGTTTCAATGAGCAGTTCTTC.

The chain has TRBV7-9 and TRBJ2-7, with 8 positions matching TRBD1. V lost 7 bases to trimming and J lost 2 bases; unmatched junction nucleotides: 7. CDR1 is SEHNR and CDR2 is FQNEAQ in the germline V gene (reference sequence). The CDR3 sequence is 14 residues long. Here the CDR3 DNA reads TGTGCCAGCAACTCAACACAGGGGGCCTACGAGCAGTACTTC. Translation: CASNSTQGAYEQYF.

This clonotype was seen a handful of times. The chain employs TRBV12-3 or TRBV12-4 and TRBJ2-7; D possibly uses TRBD1 or TRBD2 (6 bases each). Trimming took 11 bases from V and 7 from J, leaving 15 bases between them. The CDR3 is made up of 11 amino acids. In DNA, the CDR3 is TGTGCCGTCGGTAAAGGGGGGGAGCAGTACTTC. Translating gives CAVGKGGEQYF.

This clonotype was found many times. The V call is TRBV3-1, the J call TRBJ2-5; D is unclear. The CDR3 consists of 13 residues. Trimming took off 6 bases at V and 0 bases at J, with 8 bases between the two ends. The germline V gene has CDR1 LGHDT and CDR2 YNNKEL (reference sequence). DNA of the CDR3: TGTGCCAGCAGGAACCTAAACCAAGAGACCCAGTACTTC. It translates to CASRNLNQETQYF.